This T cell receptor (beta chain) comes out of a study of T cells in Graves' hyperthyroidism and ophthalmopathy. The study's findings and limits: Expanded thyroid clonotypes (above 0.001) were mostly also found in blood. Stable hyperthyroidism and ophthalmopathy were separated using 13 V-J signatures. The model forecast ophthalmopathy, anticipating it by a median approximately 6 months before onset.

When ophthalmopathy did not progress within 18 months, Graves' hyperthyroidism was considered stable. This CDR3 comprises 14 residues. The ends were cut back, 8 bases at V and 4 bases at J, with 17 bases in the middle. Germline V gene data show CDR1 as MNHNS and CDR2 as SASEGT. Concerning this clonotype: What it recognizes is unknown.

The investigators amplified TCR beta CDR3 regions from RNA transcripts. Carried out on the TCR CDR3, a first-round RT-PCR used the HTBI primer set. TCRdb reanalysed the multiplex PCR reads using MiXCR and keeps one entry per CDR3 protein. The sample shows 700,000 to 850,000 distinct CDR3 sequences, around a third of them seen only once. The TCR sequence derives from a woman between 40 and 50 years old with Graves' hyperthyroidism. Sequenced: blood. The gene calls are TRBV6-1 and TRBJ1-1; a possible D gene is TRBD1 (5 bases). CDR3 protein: CASPPGGTGTEAFF. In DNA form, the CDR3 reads TGTGCCAGCCCACCCGGTGGGACCGGCACTGAAGCTTTCTTT.